This record concerns one T cell receptor beta chain sequence. This sample was taken from a study of blood T cell repertoires in COVID-19. At the level of the study: Samples of COVID-19 (acute and convalescent) were obtained from the United States, Italy and Spain. PBMCs, B-cell-depleted T cells, or T cells provided the cDNA or gDNA that made up the material.

Germline loops: CDR1 LNHNV, CDR2 YYDKDF (reference sequence). The CDR3 sequence is 16 residues long. The V segment lost 3 bases and the J segment 3 bases; nucleotides outside the gene matches: 10. Original handling: Amplification with reference gene primers provided the estimates of nucleated cell counts. Some clones are missing from TCRdb's copy, which holds only in-frame ones; the method was immunoSEQ multiplex PCR. D and trimming were read from the DNA, whereas the V and J calls and clone size are those reported in that table. Of around 200,000 clones detected, 70% to 85% appear once; the ten largest clones hold around 12%.

The clonotype originates from a woman aged 45-60 years with acute or convalescent COVID-19. Sequencing input: peripheral blood. The V gene is TRBV15, the J gene TRBJ2-7, with TRBD1 matching 8 bases. Written as DNA, the CDR3 is TGTGCCACCAGCAGGGGGGGAGGACAGGGTAGCTACGAGCAGTACTTC. As protein: CATSRGGGQGSYEQYF.